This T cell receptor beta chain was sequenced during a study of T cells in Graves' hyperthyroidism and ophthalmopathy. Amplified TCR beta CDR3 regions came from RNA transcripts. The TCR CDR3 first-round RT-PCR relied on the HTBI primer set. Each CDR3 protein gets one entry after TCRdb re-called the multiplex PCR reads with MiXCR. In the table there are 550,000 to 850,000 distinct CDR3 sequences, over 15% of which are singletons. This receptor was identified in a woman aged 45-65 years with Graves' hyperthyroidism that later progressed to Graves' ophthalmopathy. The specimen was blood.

The CDR3 region has the DNA TGTGCCAGCAGTTTAAAGGGGGGCTATGGCTACACCTTC. Translating gives CASSLKGGYGYTF. V usage is TRBV27 and J usage is TRBJ1-2; tentatively, D is TRBD1 (6 bases). Trimming took off 2 bases at V and 4 bases at J, with 8 bases between the two ends. The germline gives CDR1 MNHEY, CDR2 SMNVEV (reference sequence). The CDR3 is 13 amino acids.